This T cell receptor beta chain is from a study of neurological immune-mediated disorders (dated by TCRdb to about 2019). For the wider study: Peripheral blood TCR-beta repertoires from HTLV-I-associated myelopathy (HAM/TSP) patients, multiple sclerosis patients and healthy controls were compared by UMI-based sequencing. Of the approximately 66 subjects in the cohort, around 15 were HAM/TSP patients, about 34 were multiple sclerosis patients, and some 20 were healthy controls. Longitudinal HAM/TSP donors and healthy donors each had 3 time-points at intervals of roughly 3-40 months. The 106 TCR-beta libraries covered PBMC samples along with longitudinal samples, technical triplicates, and paired sorted CD4+ and CD8+ T-cell subsets. The study at large found these results: TCR clonal expansion was highest in HAM/TSP patients and lowest in MS patients, with MS patients falling below even healthy controls. Expanded clones from different subjects shared no identical CDR3 amino acid sequences, which suggests that TCR-beta repertoires were private in all groups.

cDNA was synthesized by template-switch 5'RACE using a primer with a 10-nucleotide random unique molecular identifier that tagged each TCR transcript. Each sequencing run produced over 180 million TCR-beta sequences covering 15-18 subjects. The RNeasy kit was used to extract total RNA. Using the KAPA Real-time Library Amplification kit, TCR-beta VDJ regions were amplified with primers for the TCR constant region and the 5'RACE anchor. Sample indexes and Illumina adaptors were added in a first PCR, after which library yield was increased in a second PCR. The roughly 650 bp TCR product was size-selected on a 2% E-gel SizeSelection system after Ampure bead purification. Before pooling, library quality was checked on a Bioanalyzer, concentration was measured with Qubit, and libraries were quantified with the Kapa Library Quantification kit. An Illumina HiSeq 2500 was used to sequence the libraries paired-end at 2 x 150 bp. To increase sequence diversity, roughly 24-32% phiX was spiked into each library pool. As for how the authors treated the data: The quality-filtered reads were processed with the UMI-based MiGEC pipeline, whose error correction step removed more than 75% of the raw TCR sequences. VDJ genes were aligned to IMGT germline references, and clonotypes were defined by unique CDR3 amino acid sequence plus V-J genes. Clonal expansion, Shannon diversity and CDR3 relatedness were evaluated with VDJtools (CalcPairwiseDistances, ClusterSamples), while phylogenetic trees were built in CLCbio workbench. Expanded clones were defined as having at least 8 unique UMIs, based on coefficient-of-variation modelling across technical triplicates. TCRdb reworked the public reads: Q25 trimming with fastp, MiXCR clone assembly, productive beta chains retained. Each entry merges the rows of one CDR3 protein and shows their most common DNA and genes. TCRdb, not the authors, supplied the V and J calls. The table for this sample lists 64,000 or so distinct CDR3 sequences; 10% to 13% of them were counted only once. The ten most abundant clones make up approximately 9.6% of the sample.

This specimen's time point label, interpreted: longitudinal time-point 1 (baseline). Healthy controls were blood bank volunteers in Maryland, USA. Libraries from unsorted PBMCs were made from 2 million PBMCs kept in RNAlater at -80 degrees C until RNA extraction. Peripheral blood underwent Ficoll-Hypaque density gradient centrifugation to isolate PBMCs, which were then cryopreserved in liquid nitrogen. Many counts were recorded for this clonotype. Its antigen remains unidentified. Per-base qualities were not stored, and no clone one base away is much larger. V was cut back by 6 bases and J by 0 bases, leaving a gap of 7 bases between them. Inclusive of the bounding cysteine and phenylalanine, the CDR3 is 13 residues long. Of the read, only the CDR3 DNA is kept; its 39 bases are in frame from base 1. The germline V gene encodes CDR1 WSHSY and CDR2 SAAADI.

The sample was PBMCs. Recombination connected TRBV10-2 to TRBJ2-3; no D gene is confidently identified. The clonotype was recovered from a man aged 30-40 years in good health. The CDR3 loop reads CASRDRSTDTQYF. The DNA sequence is as follows: TGCGCCAGCAGGGACCGGAGCACAGATACGCAGTATTTT.